This paragraph covers one T cell receptor (beta chain) sequence. The PCR ran on 60 Vbeta and 13 Jbeta primers. The assay was immunoSEQ multiplex PCR, and TCRdb's table has in-frame clones only and misses some. The sample yields about 150,000 clones, 70% to 85% seen once. The data belong to a study of cytomegalovirus exposure and HLA in healthy donors. After removal of 5 bases from V and 4 bases from J, the junction contained 2 bases not matched to a gene. The CDR3 spans 12 residues. CDR1 and CDR2 (germline): SGHTA, FQGNSA. The rearrangement links TRBV7-2 to TRBJ2-7; 7 positions match TRBD2. The sequence derives from a male donor in good health and CMV-seronegative. The specimen was PBMCs. CDR3 DNA sequence: TGTGCCAGCAGCCCTAGCGGTTACGAGCAGTACTTC. Its translation is CASSPSGYEQYF.